The source of this T cell receptor beta chain is a study of cytomegalovirus exposure and HLA in healthy donors. General study findings and limits: TRBV6-2, TRBV6-3 and other indistinguishable V segments were excluded.

Primers included in the PCR were 60 Vbeta and 13 Jbeta primers. The protocol was immunoSEQ multiplex PCR, while the TCRdb copy is restricted to in-frame clones and leaves out a portion. The table shows just over 150,000 clones, with roughly 79% occurring only once. The V and J ends lost 5 bases and 0 bases respectively, with 11 bases between them. The CDR3 length is 15 residues. The germline CDR1 and CDR2 sequences are SEHNR and FQNEAQ (reference sequence). Points on this clone: Its antigen is not known.

The chain couples TRBV7-9 to TRBJ1-5; D gene ambiguous. The specimen was PBMCs. The sequence derives from a woman between 50 and 59 years old in good health and CMV-seropositive. The CDR3 sequence is CASSRNTDSNQPQHF. The CDR3 DNA reads as TGTGCCAGCAGCCGTAACACAGATAGCAATCAGCCCCAGCATTTT.